This TCR beta chain was captured by sequencing in a study of blood T cells in healthy people across ages. Then a second PCR, running roughly 6 to 12 cycles, was carried out with a sample-barcoded 5' primer and a J-beta primer mix. TCRdb reprocessed the 5' RACE reads via MiXCR and lists one record per CDR3 protein. The sample lists roughly 1.9 million distinct CDR3 sequences; roughly two fifths were seen once. The CDR3 has 12 amino acids. Per the germline V gene, CDR1 is DFQATT and CDR2 is SNEGSKA (reference sequence). V was pared by 3 bases and J by 10 bases, with 6 bases of the junction left unmatched.

The rearrangement joins TRBV20-1 to TRBJ2-1; the match to TRBD2 covers 7 bases. Sequenced input: blood. The sequence came from a human donor in good health. The CDR3 loop reads CSARAPSGEQFF. CDR3 DNA sequence: TGCAGTGCTAGGGCCCCTAGCGGAGAGCAGTTCTTC.